This is a list of T cell receptor beta chains from one sample in a study of naive and memory T cell subsets. A single record per CDR3 protein comes from TCRdb applying MiXCR to the 5' RACE reads. The table has approximately 22,000 distinct CDR3 sequences, around 4.2% seen once. Source of these receptors: a male donor in good health. Each CDR3 is given with its conserved first and last residue. The D gene is left open where the match is weak. Clone size, where shown, is once, few, many, or a class for clones that have expanded.

>TRBV14|TRBJ1-2|-|many
TGTGCCAGCAGCCAAGTAGCGGTCAGAAACAATGGCTACACCTTC
CASSQVAVRNNGYTF
>TRBV6-4|TRBJ2-3|-|many
TGTGCCAGCAGTGACTCGATGGGGGGTAGCACAGATACGCAGTATTTT
CASSDSMGGSTDTQYF
>TRBV6-1|TRBJ2-7|-|many
TGTGCCAGCGGGACACGGATAAGCTACGAGCAGTACTTC
CASGTRISYEQYF
>TRBV11-2|TRBJ2-7|-|many
TGTGCCAGCAGCTCCCCCCGCGGGCAGTACGAGCAGTACTTC
CASSSPRGQYEQYF
>TRBV7-9|TRBJ2-3|TRBD1|many
TGTGCCAGCAGCGCTCGGGACAGGGTGGACACAGATACGCAGTATTTT
CASSARDRVDTDTQYF
>TRBV29-1|TRBJ2-1|-|many
TGCAGCGTTGACGGGGCTGACTCCTACAATGAGCAGTTCTTC
CSVDGADSYNEQFF
>TRBV12-3/TRBV12-4|TRBJ1-1|-|many
TGTGCCAGCATCGAGGCCGTGGGGGGGAGAGGCACTGAAGCTTTCTTT
CASIEAVGGRGTEAFF
>TRBV29-1|TRBJ2-3|TRBD1|many
TGCAGCGCCGGACAGGGGATGGCAGATACGCAGTATTTT
CSAGQGMADTQYF
>TRBV12-3/TRBV12-4|TRBJ2-7|-|many
TGTGCCAGCAGTAAAGGACTGGGCAGCGACGAGCAGTACTTC
CASSKGLGSDEQYF
>TRBV4-3|TRBJ2-7|-|many
TGCGCCAGCAGCCAAGATAGGCTAGGCGTGGGGCAGTACTTC
CASSQDRLGVGQYF
>TRBV5-1|TRBJ2-3|-|many
TGCGCCAGCAGCCCAGGGGACCCCATCACAGATACGCAGTATTTT
CASSPGDPITDTQYF
>TRBV28|TRBJ1-1|TRBD1|many
TGTGCCAGCAGACTTACCACCACGACTGGGACAGTCACTGAAGCTTTCTTT
CASRLTTTTGTVTEAFF
>TRBV10-3|TRBJ2-5|TRBD2|few
TGTGCCATCAGTGAGTCGTTCGGGGGGTCCCGCCAAGAGACCCAGTACTTC
CAISESFGGSRQETQYF
>TRBV14|TRBJ2-7|-|many
TGTGCCAGCAGCCAAGATTGGCAGTACGAGCAGTACTTC
CASSQDWQYEQYF
>TRBV6-6|TRBJ2-7|TRBD1|medium-sized
TGTGCCAGCAGATCACCGGGACAGGGCTACGAGCAGTACTTC
CASRSPGQGYEQYF
>TRBV5-5|TRBJ2-2|TRBD2|many
TGTGCCAGCAGCTCATCGGTCCTAGCGGGAGCGATGGGAGGGGAGCTGTTTTTT
CASSSSVLAGAMGGELFF
>TRBV5-5|TRBJ2-3|TRBD1|many
TGTGCCAGCAGCTTTACGGACCGGGACAGGGCGATAGATACGCAGTATTTT
CASSFTDRDRAIDTQYF
>TRBV20-1|TRBJ1-2|-|many
TGCAGTGCTAGCCAAGGAGTCAATGGCTACACCTTC
CSASQGVNGYTF
>TRBV27|TRBJ2-2|-|medium-sized
TGTGCCACAACCGTAGGCACGAACACCGGGGAGCTGTTTTTT
CATTVGTNTGELFF
>TRBV6-6|TRBJ2-5|-|many
TGTGCCAGCAGCCGACAGCACCAAGAGACCCAGTACTTC
CASSRQHQETQYF
>TRBV12-3/TRBV12-4|TRBJ2-1|-|many
TGTGCCAGCAGTTTAGAGAGCTACAATGAGCAGTTCTTC
CASSLESYNEQFF
>TRBV18|TRBJ1-1|-|many
TGTGCCAGCTCACCACCGGAGGCCAACGGTCTACTCACTGAAGCTTTCTTT
CASSPPEANGLLTEAFF
>TRBV5-5|TRBJ2-2|-|many
TGTGCCAGCAGCCTGGGCCCGAACACCGGGGAGCTGTTTTTT
CASSLGPNTGELFF
>TRBV12-3/TRBV12-4|TRBJ1-5|-|-
TGTGCCAGCAGCCCAGTAGGACAGTCGGGCAATCAGCCCCAGCATTTT
CASSPVGQSGNQPQHF
>TRBV12-3/TRBV12-4|TRBJ1-4|-|many
TGTGCCAGCAGTTTCTCGGGTGGGGGTGAAAAACTGTTTTTT
CASSFSGGGEKLFF
>TRBV13|TRBJ2-3|-|many
TGTGCCAGCAGCTTAGGCCCTCGGGGGTCTAGCACAGATACGCAGTATTTT
CASSLGPRGSSTDTQYF
>TRBV25-1|TRBJ2-7|TRBD1|many
TGTGCCAGCAGTGATCCCGGACAGGGCCTTTCCTACGAGCAGTACTTC
CASSDPGQGLSYEQYF
>TRBV19|TRBJ1-4|-|-
TGTGCCAGTAGTACTACGGGTAGCACTAATGAAAAACTGTTTTTT
CASSTTGSTNEKLFF
>TRBV29-1|TRBJ2-7|-|many
TGCAGCGTTGGGGTACACCCCGGGGACGAGCAGTACTTC
CSVGVHPGDEQYF